The entry below describes one TCR beta chain. This clone came up once. Its recognized antigen is unknown. Base quality data are lacking; no much larger clone is found one base away. The trial excluded patients who had a history of autoimmune disease or were on systemic immunosuppression. In every dose cohort, peripheral blood was drawn for TCR sequencing at baseline, cycle 4 day 1, and cycle 7 day 1. Samples came from an open-label, multicenter, first-in-human phase I dose-escalation trial of ivuxolimab. Adults with locally advanced or metastatic melanoma, renal cell, hepatocellular, or head and neck squamous cell carcinoma were enrolled in the trial. CD4+ and CD8+ T cells were sorted separately from peripheral blood before TCR sequencing. According to the germline V gene, CDR1 reads SGHVS and CDR2 reads FQNEAQ. Reading from cysteine to phenylalanine, the CDR3 counts 13 amino acids. Only CDR3 DNA is held: 39 bases, read in frame from base 1. V gives up 6 bases and J gives up 9 bases, and the segment between their germline ends measures 15 bases.

Genomic DNA was extracted from sorted cells for sequencing of the TCRbeta CDR3 region. The immunoSEQ Assay was used for sequencing of TCRbeta CDR3 regions. TCRdb took this table from immuneACCESS and kept in-frame rearrangements with V and J called. Such tables lack part of the clones; where checked against another copy, unresolved V genes explain under half of the gap, and the rest is unexplained. This sample holds 45,000 to 60,000 clones; over 80% were observed only once. The ten largest clones add up to roughly a quarter of the sample. The sample is drawn from a study of OX40 agonist ivuxolimab in advanced cancers. Some background on the complete study: The costimulatory receptor OX40 (CD134) was targeted by ivuxolimab, a fully human IgG2 agonistic monoclonal antibody. Intravenous ivuxolimab was administered to patients every 2 weeks at six dose levels: 0.01, 0.1, 0.3, 1.5, 3 and 10 mg/kg. Among the roughly 50 dose-escalation patients, 19 had hepatocellular carcinoma, about 15 melanoma, 9 renal cell carcinoma and 9 head and neck cancer. In the dose-escalation cohort, 82.7% of patients were male, and the mean age was approximately 55 years, with a range of roughly 20 to 80. Patients were allowed to have had prior anti-PD-1, anti-PD-L1 or anti-CTLA-4 therapy, and approximately 39% of the dose-escalation patients had been treated with checkpoint inhibitors. Partial responses occurred in three dose-escalation patients, of whom one had hepatocellular carcinoma and two had cutaneous melanoma. Peripheral TCRbeta sequencing was intended to test whether TCR sequence diversity was altered and clonal T-cell expansion was caused by ivuxolimab. The paper covers the monotherapy dose-escalation part of the phase I ivuxolimab trial, which included N ≈ 50 patients. Study-wide conclusions, independent of this receptor: On average, CD8+ T cells showed more expanded clones than CD4+ T cells after ivuxolimab. At doses from 0.1 to 3.0 mg/kg, clonal expansion was seen in both CD4+ and CD8+ blood T cells between baseline and week 6. Low levels of normalized T-cell clonal expansion were also seen in some nonresponding patients. Partial responders in the 0.1-3.0 mg/kg groups had among the lowest normalized peripheral clonal expansion, especially among CD8+ T cells. Antigen specificity was not determined for the clonally expanded peripheral T cells.

The chain was built from TRBV7-8 and TRBJ2-1; TRBD1 might be the D gene, on 5 matching bases. The sequenced sample was CD4+ or CD8+ T cells sorted from blood, obtained in a trial of the OX40 agonist ivuxolimab. The receptor was derived from an adult with an advanced solid tumor such as melanoma, head and neck, liver or kidney cancer. The DNA sequence is as follows: TGTGCCAGCAGTTTAAGGACATCAGGTGAGCAGTTCTTC. The resulting protein is CASSLRTSGEQFF.